This T cell receptor beta chain was sequenced during a study of human thymus T cells. Remarks on this clone: Its antigen is unknown.

A 0.5-1 mL peripheral blood aliquot was taken intraoperatively from four of eight donors. Blood DNA came from all available leukocytes, not a fixed cell number. Study outcomes and limitations: Apparent skewing of V and J gene usage characterized both thymic and blood repertoires.

The CDR3 is 14 amino acids. Looked up from germline, CDR1 is SGHTA and CDR2 is FQGNSA. The V end was cut by 5 bases, the J end by 2 bases, with 13 bases between. The assay was immunoSEQ multiplex PCR, and TCRdb's table has in-frame clones only and misses some. The sample holds over 35,000 clones, over 85% seen once. The sample taken for sequencing was blood. The clonotype was recovered from a boy in the first two years of life with a congenital heart defect but otherwise immunologically healthy. This chain joins TRBV7-2 and TRBJ2-7; D may be TRBD2 (6 bases). The CDR3 here is CASSPGTGAYEQYF. The CDR3 nucleotides are TGTGCCAGCAGCCCCGGGACGGGGGCCTACGAGCAGTACTTC.